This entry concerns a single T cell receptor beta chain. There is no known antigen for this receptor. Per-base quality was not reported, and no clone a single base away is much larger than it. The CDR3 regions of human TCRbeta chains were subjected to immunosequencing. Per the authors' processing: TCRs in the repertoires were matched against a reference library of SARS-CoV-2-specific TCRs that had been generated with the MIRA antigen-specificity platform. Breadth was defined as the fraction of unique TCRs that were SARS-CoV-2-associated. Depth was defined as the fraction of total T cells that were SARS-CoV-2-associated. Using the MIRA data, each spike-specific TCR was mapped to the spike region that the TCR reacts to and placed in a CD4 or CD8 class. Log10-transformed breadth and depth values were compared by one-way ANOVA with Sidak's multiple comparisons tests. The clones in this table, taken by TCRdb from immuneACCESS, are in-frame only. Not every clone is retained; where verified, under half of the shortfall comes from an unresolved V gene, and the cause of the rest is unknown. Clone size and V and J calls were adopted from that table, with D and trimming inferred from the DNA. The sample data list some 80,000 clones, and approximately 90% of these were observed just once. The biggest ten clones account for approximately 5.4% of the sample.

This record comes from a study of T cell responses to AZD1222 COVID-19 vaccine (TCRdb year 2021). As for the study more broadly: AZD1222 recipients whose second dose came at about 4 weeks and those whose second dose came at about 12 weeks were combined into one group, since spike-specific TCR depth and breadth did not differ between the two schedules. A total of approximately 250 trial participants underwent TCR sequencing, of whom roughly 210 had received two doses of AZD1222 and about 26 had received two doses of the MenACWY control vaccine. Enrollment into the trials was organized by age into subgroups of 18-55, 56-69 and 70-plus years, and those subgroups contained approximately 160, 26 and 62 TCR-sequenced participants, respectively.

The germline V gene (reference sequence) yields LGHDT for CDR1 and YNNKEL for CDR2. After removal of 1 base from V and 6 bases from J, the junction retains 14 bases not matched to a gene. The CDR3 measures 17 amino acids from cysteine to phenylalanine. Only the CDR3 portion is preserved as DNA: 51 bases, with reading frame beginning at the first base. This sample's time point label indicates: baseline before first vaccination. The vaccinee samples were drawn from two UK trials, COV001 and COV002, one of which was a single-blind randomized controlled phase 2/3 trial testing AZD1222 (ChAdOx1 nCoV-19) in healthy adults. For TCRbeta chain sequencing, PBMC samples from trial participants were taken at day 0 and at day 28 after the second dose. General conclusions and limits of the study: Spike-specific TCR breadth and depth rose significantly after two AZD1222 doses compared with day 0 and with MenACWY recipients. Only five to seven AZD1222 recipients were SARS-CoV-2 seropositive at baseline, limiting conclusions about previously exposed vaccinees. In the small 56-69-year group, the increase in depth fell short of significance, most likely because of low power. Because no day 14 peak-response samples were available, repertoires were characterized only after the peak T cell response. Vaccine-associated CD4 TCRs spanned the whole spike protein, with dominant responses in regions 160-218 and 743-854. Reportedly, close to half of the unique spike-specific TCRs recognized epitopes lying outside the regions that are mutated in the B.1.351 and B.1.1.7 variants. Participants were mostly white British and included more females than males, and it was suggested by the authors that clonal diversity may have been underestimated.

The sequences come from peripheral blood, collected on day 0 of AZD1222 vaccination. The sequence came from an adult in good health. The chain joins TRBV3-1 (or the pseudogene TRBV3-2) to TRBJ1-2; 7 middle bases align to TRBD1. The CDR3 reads CASSQAGPPGGRNGYTF. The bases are TGTGCCAGCAGCCAAGCTGGGCCCCCAGGGGGTAGAAATGGCTACACCTTC.